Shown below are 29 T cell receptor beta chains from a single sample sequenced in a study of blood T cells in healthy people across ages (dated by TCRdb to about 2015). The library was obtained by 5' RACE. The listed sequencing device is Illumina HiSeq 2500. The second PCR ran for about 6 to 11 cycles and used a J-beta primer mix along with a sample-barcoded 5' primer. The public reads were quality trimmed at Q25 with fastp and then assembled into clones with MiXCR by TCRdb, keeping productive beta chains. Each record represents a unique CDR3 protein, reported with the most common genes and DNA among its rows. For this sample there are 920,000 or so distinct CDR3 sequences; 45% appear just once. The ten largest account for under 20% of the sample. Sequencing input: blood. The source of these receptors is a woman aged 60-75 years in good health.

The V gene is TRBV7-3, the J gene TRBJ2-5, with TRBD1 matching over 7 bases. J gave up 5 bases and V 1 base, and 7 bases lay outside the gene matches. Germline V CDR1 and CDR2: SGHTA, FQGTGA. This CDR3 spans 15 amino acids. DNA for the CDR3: TGTGCCAGCAGCTTAATCAGACAGGGTCGGGAGACCCAGTACTTC. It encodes CASSLIRQGRETQYF.

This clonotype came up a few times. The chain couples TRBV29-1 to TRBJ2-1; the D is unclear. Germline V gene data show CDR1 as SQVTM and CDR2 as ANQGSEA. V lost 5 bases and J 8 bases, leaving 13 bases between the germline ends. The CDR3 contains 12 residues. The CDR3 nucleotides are TGCAGCGTTAGTCCAAGTGGGTATGAGCAGTTCTTC. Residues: CSVSPSGYEQFF.

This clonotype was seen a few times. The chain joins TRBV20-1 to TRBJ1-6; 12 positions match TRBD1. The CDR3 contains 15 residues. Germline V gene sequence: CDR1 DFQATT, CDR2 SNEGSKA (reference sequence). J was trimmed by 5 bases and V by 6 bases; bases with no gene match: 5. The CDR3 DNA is TGCAGTGCAGGGGGGACAGGGGGCAATAATTCACCCCTCCACTTT. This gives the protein CSAGGTGGNNSPLHF.

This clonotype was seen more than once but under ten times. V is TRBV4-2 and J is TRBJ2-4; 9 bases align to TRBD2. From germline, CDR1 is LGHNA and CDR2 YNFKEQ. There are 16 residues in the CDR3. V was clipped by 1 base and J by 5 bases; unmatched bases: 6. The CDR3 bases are TGTGCCAGCAGCCAAGGCGGGGGGGCAGGGGAAAACATTCAGTACTTC. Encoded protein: CASSQGGGAGENIQYF.

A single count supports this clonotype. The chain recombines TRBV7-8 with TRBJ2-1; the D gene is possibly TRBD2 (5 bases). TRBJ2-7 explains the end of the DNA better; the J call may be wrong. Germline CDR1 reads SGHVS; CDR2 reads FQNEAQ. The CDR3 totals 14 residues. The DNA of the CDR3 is TGTGCCAGCAGCCTGACTAATCTCAACAATGAGCAGTACTTC. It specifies CASSLTNLNNEQYF.

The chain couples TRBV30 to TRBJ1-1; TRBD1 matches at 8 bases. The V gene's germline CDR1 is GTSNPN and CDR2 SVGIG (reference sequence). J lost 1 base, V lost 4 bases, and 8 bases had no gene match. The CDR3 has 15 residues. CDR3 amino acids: CAWIQTGAGNTEAFF. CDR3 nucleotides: TGTGCCTGGATCCAGACAGGGGCCGGGAACACTGAAGCTTTCTTT.

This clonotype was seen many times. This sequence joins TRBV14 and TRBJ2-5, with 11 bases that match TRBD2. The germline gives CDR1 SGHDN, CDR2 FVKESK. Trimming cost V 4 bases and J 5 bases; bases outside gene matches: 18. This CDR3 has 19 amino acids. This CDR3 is CASSPTEWATSGKPETQYF. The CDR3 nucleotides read TGTGCCAGCAGCCCCACGGAATGGGCGACTAGCGGGAAGCCGGAGACCCAGTACTTC.

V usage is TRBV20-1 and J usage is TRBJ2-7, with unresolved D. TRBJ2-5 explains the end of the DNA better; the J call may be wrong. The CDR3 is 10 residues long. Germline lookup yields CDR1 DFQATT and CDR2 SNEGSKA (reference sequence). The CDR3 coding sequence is TGCAGTGCTAGATGGGGGACCCAGTACTTC. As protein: CSARWGTQYF.

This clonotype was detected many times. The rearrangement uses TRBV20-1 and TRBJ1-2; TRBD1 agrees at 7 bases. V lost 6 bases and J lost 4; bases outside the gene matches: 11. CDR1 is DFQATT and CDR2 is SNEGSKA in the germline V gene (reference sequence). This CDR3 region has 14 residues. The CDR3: CSAERQGWGYGYTF. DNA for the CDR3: TGCAGTGCCGAAAGACAGGGTTGGGGCTATGGCTACACCTTC.

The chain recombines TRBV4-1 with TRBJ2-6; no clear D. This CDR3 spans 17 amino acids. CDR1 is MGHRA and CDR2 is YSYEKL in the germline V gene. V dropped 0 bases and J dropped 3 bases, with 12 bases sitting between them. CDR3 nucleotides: TGCGCCAGCAGCCAAGACCCCCCGTCCGTTGGGGCCAACGTCCTGACTTTC. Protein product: CASSQDPPSVGANVLTF.

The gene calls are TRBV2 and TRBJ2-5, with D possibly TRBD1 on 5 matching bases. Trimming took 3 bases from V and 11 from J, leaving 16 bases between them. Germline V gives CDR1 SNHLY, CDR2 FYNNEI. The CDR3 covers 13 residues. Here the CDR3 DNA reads TGTGCCAGCAGTGACCAGGGCCAGGGTGAGCAGTACTTC. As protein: CASSDQGQGEQYF. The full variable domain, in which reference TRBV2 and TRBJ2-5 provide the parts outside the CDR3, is EPEVTQTPSHQVTQMGQEVILRCVPISNHLYFYWYRQILGQKVEFLVSFYNNEISEKSEIFDDQFSVERPDGSNFTLKIRSTKLEDSAMYFCASSDQGQGEQYFGPGTRLLVL.

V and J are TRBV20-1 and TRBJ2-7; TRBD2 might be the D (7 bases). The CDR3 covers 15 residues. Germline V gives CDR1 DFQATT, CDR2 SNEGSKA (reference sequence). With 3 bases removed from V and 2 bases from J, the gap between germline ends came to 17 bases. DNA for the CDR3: TGCAGTGCTAGTAAGGGGGGCGGGAGCGCCTACGAGCAGTACTTC. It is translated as CSASKGGGSAYEQYF.

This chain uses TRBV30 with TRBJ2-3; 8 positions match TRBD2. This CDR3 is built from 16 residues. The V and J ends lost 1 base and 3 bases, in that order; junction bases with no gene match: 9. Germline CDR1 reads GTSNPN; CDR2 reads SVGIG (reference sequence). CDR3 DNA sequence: TGTGCCTGGAGTGGAGGAGATAGCGGGATTACAGATACGCAGTATTTT. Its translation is CAWSGGDSGITDTQYF.

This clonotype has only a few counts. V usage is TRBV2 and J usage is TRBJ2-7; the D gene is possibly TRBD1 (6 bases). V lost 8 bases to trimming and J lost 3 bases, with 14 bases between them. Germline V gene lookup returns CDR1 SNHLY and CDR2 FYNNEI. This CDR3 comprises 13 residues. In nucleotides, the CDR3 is TGTGCCAGCCCCTGGGGGCCAGACTACGAGCAGTACTTC. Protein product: CASPWGPDYEQYF.

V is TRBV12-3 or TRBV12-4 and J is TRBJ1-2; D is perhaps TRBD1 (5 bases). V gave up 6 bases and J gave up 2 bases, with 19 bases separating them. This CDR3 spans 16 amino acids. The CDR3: CASRSLRGRVNYGYTF. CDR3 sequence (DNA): TGTGCCAGCAGATCCTTAAGGGGACGGGTGAACTATGGCTACACCTTC.

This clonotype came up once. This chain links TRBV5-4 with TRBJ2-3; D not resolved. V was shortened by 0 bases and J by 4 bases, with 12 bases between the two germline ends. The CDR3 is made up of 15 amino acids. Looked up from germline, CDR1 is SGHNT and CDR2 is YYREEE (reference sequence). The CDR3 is CASSLVETRADTQYF. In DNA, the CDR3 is TGTGCCAGCAGCTTGGTGGAGACACGAGCAGATACGCAGTATTTT.

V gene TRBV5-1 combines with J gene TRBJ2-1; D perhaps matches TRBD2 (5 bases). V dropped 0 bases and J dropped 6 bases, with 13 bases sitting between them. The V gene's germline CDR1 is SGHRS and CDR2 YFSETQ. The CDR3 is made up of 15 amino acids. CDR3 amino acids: CASSLAAGRSNEQFF. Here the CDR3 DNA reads TGCGCCAGCAGCTTGGCCGCGGGTCGTAGCAATGAGCAGTTCTTC.

This chain's CDR3 is CASSEGGVRETQYF. The CDR3, as DNA: TGCGCCAGCAGTGAAGGGGGGGTTCGGGAGACCCAGTACTTC. The rearrangement joins TRBV10-2 to TRBJ2-5; D possibly corresponds to TRBD2 (7 bases). The CDR3 length is 14 residues. Germline CDR1 and CDR2: WSHSY and SAAADI. V shed 3 bases and J shed 5 bases, with 13 bases lying between them.

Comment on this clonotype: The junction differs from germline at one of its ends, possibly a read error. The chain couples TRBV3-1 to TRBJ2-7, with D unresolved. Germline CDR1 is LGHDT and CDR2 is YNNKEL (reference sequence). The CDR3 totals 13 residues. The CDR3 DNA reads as TGCGCCAGCAGCCAAATTCTTACGCGCGAGCAGTACTTC. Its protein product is CASSQILTREQYF.

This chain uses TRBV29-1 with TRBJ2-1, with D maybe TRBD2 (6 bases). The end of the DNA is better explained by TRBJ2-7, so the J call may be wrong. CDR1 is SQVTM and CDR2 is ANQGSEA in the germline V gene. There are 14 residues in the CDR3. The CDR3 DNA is TGCAGCGTTGAAGATCAGGACTACTACAATGAGCAGTACTTC. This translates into CSVEDQDYYNEQYF.

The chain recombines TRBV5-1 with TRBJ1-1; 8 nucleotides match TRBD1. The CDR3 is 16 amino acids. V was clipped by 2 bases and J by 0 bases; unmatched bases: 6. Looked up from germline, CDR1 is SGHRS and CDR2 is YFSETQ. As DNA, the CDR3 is TGCGCCAGCAGCTTAGGACAGGGAGGATTGAACACTGAAGCTTTCTTT. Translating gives CASSLGQGGLNTEAFF.

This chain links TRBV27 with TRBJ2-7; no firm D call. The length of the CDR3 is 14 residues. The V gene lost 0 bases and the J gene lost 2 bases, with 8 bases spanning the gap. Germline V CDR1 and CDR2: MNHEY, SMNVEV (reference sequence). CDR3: CASSLSLNTYEQYF. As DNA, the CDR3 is TGTGCCAGCAGTTTATCCCTTAACACCTACGAGCAGTACTTC.

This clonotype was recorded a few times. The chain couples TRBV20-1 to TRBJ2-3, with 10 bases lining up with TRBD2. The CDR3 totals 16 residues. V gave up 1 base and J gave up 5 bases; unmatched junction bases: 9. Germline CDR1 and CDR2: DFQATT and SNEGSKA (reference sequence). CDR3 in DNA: TGCAGTGCTAGAGTCAAACTAGCGGGAACCGGAGATACGCAGTATTTT. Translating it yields CSARVKLAGTGDTQYF.

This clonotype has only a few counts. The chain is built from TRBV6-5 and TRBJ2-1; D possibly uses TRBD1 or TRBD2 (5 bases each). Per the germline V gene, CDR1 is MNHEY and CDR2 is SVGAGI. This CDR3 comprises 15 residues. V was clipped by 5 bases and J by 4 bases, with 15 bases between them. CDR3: CASSVRGAGYNEQFF. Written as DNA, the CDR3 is TGTGCCAGCAGTGTGAGGGGAGCAGGGTACAATGAGCAGTTCTTC.

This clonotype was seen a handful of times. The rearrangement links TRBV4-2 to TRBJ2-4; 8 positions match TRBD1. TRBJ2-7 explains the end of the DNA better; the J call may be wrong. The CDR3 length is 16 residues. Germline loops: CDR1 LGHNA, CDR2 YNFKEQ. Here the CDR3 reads CASSQDWAGGLNEQYF. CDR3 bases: TGTGCCAGCAGCCAAGATTGGGCAGGGGGCCTGAACGAGCAGTACTTC.

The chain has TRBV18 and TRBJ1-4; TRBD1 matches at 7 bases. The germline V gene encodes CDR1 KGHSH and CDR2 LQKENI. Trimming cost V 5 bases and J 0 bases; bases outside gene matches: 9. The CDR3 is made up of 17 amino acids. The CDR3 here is CASSASGTDSTNEKLFF. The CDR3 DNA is TGTGCCAGCTCAGCGAGCGGGACAGACTCAACTAATGAAAAACTGTTTTTT. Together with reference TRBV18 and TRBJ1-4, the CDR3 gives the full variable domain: NAGVMQNPRHLVRRRGQEARLRCSPMKGHSHVYWYRQLPEEGLKFMVYLQKENIIDESGMPKERFSAEFPKEGPSILRIQQVVRGDSAAYFCASSASGTDSTNEKLFFGSGTQLSVL.

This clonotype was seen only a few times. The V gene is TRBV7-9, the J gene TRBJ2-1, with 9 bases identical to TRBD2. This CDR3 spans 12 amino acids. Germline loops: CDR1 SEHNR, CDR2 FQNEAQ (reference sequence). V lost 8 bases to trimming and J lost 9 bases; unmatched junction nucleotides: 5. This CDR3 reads CASLRGGGEQFF. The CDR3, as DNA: TGTGCCAGCCTGCGGGGGGGAGGTGAGCAGTTCTTC.

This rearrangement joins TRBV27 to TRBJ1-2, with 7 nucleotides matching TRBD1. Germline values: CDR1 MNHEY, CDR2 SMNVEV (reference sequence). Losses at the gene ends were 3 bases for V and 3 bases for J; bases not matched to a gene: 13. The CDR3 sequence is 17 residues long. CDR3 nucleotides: TGTGCCAGCAGTTTCGATTGGACAGGAGAACCTTACTATGGCTACACCTTC. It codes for CASSFDWTGEPYYGYTF.

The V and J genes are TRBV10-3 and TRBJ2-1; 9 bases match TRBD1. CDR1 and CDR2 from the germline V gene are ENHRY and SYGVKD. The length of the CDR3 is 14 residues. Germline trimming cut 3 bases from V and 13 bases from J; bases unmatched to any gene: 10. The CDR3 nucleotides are TGTGCCATCAGTGATACAGGGGGCGTGGAGACCCAGTTCTTC. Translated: CAISDTGGVETQFF.